Detailed here is one T cell receptor (beta chain). This sample was taken from a study of cytomegalovirus exposure and HLA in healthy donors. Donors were nominally healthy when sampled, though unrecorded immune exposures were likely. Trimming cost V 3 bases and J 4 bases; bases outside gene matches: 7. Germline values: CDR1 SGHKS, CDR2 YYEKEE (reference sequence). The CDR3 is 16 amino acids. Primers for the PCR totalled 60 Vbeta and 13 Jbeta. Only in-frame clones appear in the TCRdb table, and some are missing; sequencing was by immunoSEQ multiplex PCR. Counted here are 150,000 to 200,000 clones, over 75% occurring once; the ten biggest clones make up around 0.96%.

This rearrangement joins TRBV5-5 to TRBJ1-3; TRBD1 matches 10 bases. Material: PBMCs. This sequence originates from a woman aged 50 to 60 in good health and CMV-seropositive. CDR3 loop: CASSWGTGEIGNTIYF. The CDR3 bases are TGTGCCAGCAGCTGGGGGACAGGGGAGATAGGAAACACCATATATTTT.